The T cell receptor beta chain under discussion was sequenced for a study of technical replicates of blood from four donors. This clone showed up just once. Only in-frame clones appear in the TCRdb table, and some are missing; sequencing was by immunoSEQ multiplex PCR. The table shows 91,000 or so clones, with about 95% occurring only once. V lost 5 bases to trimming and J lost 5 bases, with 9 bases between them. In germline, CDR1 is PRHDT, CDR2 FYEKMQ (reference sequence). The CDR3 length is 12 residues. Sequenced material: T cells isolated from PBMCs. The genes are TRBV13 and TRBJ1-1; D remains unclear. The clonotype originates from a human donor in good health. The DNA for the CDR3 is TGTGCCAGCAGCCGGGAGGAAACTGAAGCTTTCTTT. Encoded protein: CASSREETEAFF.